This TCR beta chain was sequenced in a study of patients and donors after allogeneic stem cell transplantation. Germline assignment: CDR1 SQVTM and CDR2 ANQGSEA. V was clipped by 4 bases and J by 5 bases, with 12 bases between them. This CDR3 comprises 12 residues. TCRdb ran MiXCR on the RT-PCR reads and lists one entry per CDR3 protein. In the table there are about 210,000 distinct CDR3 sequences, 35% to 45% of which are singletons. Sequenced material: blood, either unsorted or a sorted T cell fraction (not recorded which). J is TRBJ2-7 and V is TRBV29-1, with unresolved D. This sequence originates from a human donor who was either an allogeneic HSCT recipient or a stem cell or donor lymphocyte infusion donor (not recorded which). It is not recorded whose cells these are; they may come from a transplant donor. DNA of the CDR3: TGCAGCGTTGCCGGGCAGCTCGACGAGCAGTACTTC. Amino acids: CSVAGQLDEQYF.